A selection of T cell receptor beta chains follows, all from one sample in a study of CXCR3-negative and CXCR3-positive naive CD8 T cells. No DNA is given; TCRdb re-called the 5' RACE reads and lists each CDR3 protein once. The sample data list some 130,000 distinct CDR3 sequences. The sample taken for sequencing was naive CXCR3- CD8+ T cells from blood. Receptors were obtained from a human donor in good health. Some clones in this sample may be carry-over from other donors' samples. Both conserved end residues are part of each CDR3.

v_call: TRBV3-1; j_call: TRBJ2-6; cdr3_aa: CASSQAGREVPSGANVLTF
v_call: TRBV20-1; j_call: TRBJ1-1; cdr3_aa: CSASQDRGYTEAFF
v_call: TRBV12-3/TRBV12-4; j_call: TRBJ1-3; cdr3_aa: CASSQTPRGSSGNTIYF
v_call: TRBV6-1; j_call: TRBJ1-1; cdr3_aa: CASSEAGGHTEAFF
v_call: TRBV28; j_call: TRBJ2-7; cdr3_aa: CASSLTSAGAAYEQYF
v_call: TRBV20-1; j_call: TRBJ2-3; cdr3_aa: CSAEPSGMNTDTQYF
v_call: TRBV29-1; j_call: TRBJ2-7; cdr3_aa: CSVDGQGETYEQYF
v_call: TRBV4-1; j_call: TRBJ2-3; cdr3_aa: CASSQERDIPTDTQYF
v_call: TRBV5-1; j_call: TRBJ1-1; cdr3_aa: CASSLGTGHTEAFF
v_call: TRBV15; j_call: TRBJ2-3; cdr3_aa: CATRPESTDTRYF
v_call: TRBV28; j_call: TRBJ2-7; cdr3_aa: CATTRGPYEQYF
v_call: TRBV6-5; j_call: TRBJ2-3; cdr3_aa: CASSSEDRSTDTQYF
v_call: TRBV5-6; j_call: TRBJ2-3; cdr3_aa: CASSIRQADTQYF
v_call: TRBV29-1; j_call: TRBJ1-2; cdr3_aa: CSVEGAGSDYGYTF
v_call: TRBV28; j_call: TRBJ1-2; cdr3_aa: CASSLSAYYGYTF
v_call: TRBV10-3; j_call: TRBJ2-1; cdr3_aa: CAISEGGSGRGGDEQFF
v_call: TRBV7-9; j_call: TRBJ2-1; cdr3_aa: CASSPPRPGFLFYNEQFF
v_call: TRBV9; j_call: TRBJ2-5; cdr3_aa: CASSASGAGIFETQYF
v_call: TRBV12-3/TRBV12-4; j_call: TRBJ2-1; cdr3_aa: CAILKSGLEQFF
v_call: TRBV5-1; j_call: TRBJ1-1; cdr3_aa: CASSLESGVANTEAFF
v_call: TRBV7-9; j_call: TRBJ1-2; cdr3_aa: CASSLESGAVSGYTF
v_call: TRBV20-1; j_call: TRBJ2-5; cdr3_aa: CSARDLASQETQYF
v_call: TRBV7-9; j_call: TRBJ2-7; cdr3_aa: CASSATPTGYEQYF
v_call: TRBV14; j_call: TRBJ2-5; cdr3_aa: CASSQEDTAQETQYF
v_call: TRBV29-1; j_call: TRBJ2-5; cdr3_aa: CSVGLGVDQYF
v_call: TRBV9; j_call: TRBJ2-7; cdr3_aa: CASSFTVGGEQYF
v_call: TRBV9; j_call: TRBJ2-3; cdr3_aa: CASSVGATDTDTQYF
v_call: TRBV30; j_call: TRBJ2-1; cdr3_aa: CAWMSGGGANEQFF
v_call: TRBV20-1; j_call: TRBJ2-1; cdr3_aa: CSAPPPQLAGGHEQFF
v_call: TRBV5-1; j_call: TRBJ2-2; cdr3_aa: CASSWGTSGNTGELFF
v_call: TRBV4-1; j_call: TRBJ2-7; cdr3_aa: CASSQDSGGDYEQYF
v_call: TRBV7-8; j_call: TRBJ1-1; cdr3_aa: CASSLRVGTNTEAFF
v_call: TRBV20-1; j_call: TRBJ2-7; cdr3_aa: CSARGPGTSVSYEQYF
v_call: TRBV12-3/TRBV12-4; j_call: TRBJ2-1; cdr3_aa: CASSPLFWGDSYNEQFF
v_call: TRBV7-9; j_call: TRBJ2-1; cdr3_aa: CASSSLEKSSASYNEQFF
v_call: TRBV20-1; j_call: TRBJ2-2; cdr3_aa: CSARAGQVATGELFF
v_call: TRBV5-1; j_call: TRBJ1-1; cdr3_aa: CASSFRYNTEAFF
v_call: TRBV20-1; j_call: TRBJ2-1; cdr3_aa: CSANQGGQDNEQFF
v_call: TRBV4-1; j_call: TRBJ2-1; cdr3_aa: CASSQPTSGANEQFF
v_call: TRBV6-4; j_call: TRBJ2-3; cdr3_aa: CASSEGASTDTQYF
v_call: TRBV12-3/TRBV12-4; j_call: TRBJ2-7; cdr3_aa: CASSLFMAGGNEQYF
v_call: TRBV28; j_call: TRBJ1-1; cdr3_aa: CASSASPGLWNTEAFF
v_call: TRBV28; j_call: TRBJ2-7; cdr3_aa: CASSFSDGYEQYF
v_call: TRBV29-1; j_call: TRBJ1-1; cdr3_aa: CSVDGGMDTEAFF
v_call: TRBV14; j_call: TRBJ2-7; cdr3_aa: CASSQELGVLAYEQYF
v_call: TRBV21-1; j_call: TRBJ1-5; cdr3_aa: CASSETLLRQGSYSNQPQHF
v_call: TRBV5-6; j_call: TRBJ1-5; cdr3_aa: CASSSRRTGIVQPQHF
v_call: TRBV27; j_call: TRBJ1-5; cdr3_aa: CASRMDREENQPQHF
v_call: TRBV4-3; j_call: TRBJ1-1; cdr3_aa: CASSQGIEAFF
v_call: TRBV4-1; j_call: TRBJ2-7; cdr3_aa: CASSATSPSSYEQYF
v_call: TRBV5-1; j_call: TRBJ2-1; cdr3_aa: CASSWKGLPYNEQFF
v_call: TRBV29-1; j_call: TRBJ2-3; cdr3_aa: CSVSDWGQADTQYF